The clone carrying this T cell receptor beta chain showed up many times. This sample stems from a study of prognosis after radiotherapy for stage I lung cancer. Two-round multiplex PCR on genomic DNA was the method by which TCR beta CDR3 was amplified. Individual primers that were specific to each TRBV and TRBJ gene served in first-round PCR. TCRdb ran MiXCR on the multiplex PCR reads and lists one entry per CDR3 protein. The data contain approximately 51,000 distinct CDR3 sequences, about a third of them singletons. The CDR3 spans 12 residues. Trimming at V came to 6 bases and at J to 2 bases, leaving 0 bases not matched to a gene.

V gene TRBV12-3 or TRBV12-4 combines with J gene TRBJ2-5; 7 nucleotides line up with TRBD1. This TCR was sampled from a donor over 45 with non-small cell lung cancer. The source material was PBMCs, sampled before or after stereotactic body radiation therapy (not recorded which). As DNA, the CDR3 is TGTGCCAGCAGGGGACAGCAAGAGACCCAGTACTTC. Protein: CASRGQQETQYF.